The rows below give T cell receptor beta chains drawn from one sample of a study of T cells after yellow fever vaccination. MiXCR was run by TCRdb on the 5' RACE reads, yielding one entry per CDR3 protein. The profile covers just under 600,000 distinct CDR3 sequences, with about 14% appearing a single time and roughly an eighth taken by the ten largest. Sequencing used PBMCs, obtained on the day of the yellow fever booster vaccination. The receptors stem from a young man who received the YFV17D yellow fever vaccine. CDR3s include the opening cysteine and the closing phenylalanine or tryptophan. A D gene is named only where the DNA matches it firmly. Size is stated for part of the rows, as once, few or many counts, or as a class when the clone is expanded.

TRBJ1-1 - - TRBV5-1 CASSLAVRRNTEAFF TGCGCCAGCAGCTTGGCCGTGAGACGGAACACTGAAGCTTTCTTT
TRBJ2-2 - TRBD2 TRBV30 CAWSVLAGVGELFF TGTGCCTGGAGTGTATTAGCGGGAGTCGGGGAGCTGTTTTTT
TRBJ2-1 few - TRBV6-2/TRBV6-3 CASQDGLFSNEQFF TGTGCCAGTCAGGACGGCCTGTTTTCCAATGAGCAGTTCTTC
TRBJ1-5 few - TRBV20-1 CSARKTKNQPQHF TGCAGTGCTAGAAAGACCAAAAATCAGCCCCAGCATTTT
TRBJ1-5 few - TRBV20-1 CSASFVQGTAYSNQPQHF TGCAGTGCTAGTTTTGTTCAGGGGACCGCTTATAGCAATCAGCCCCAGCATTTT
TRBJ2-3 - TRBD2 TRBV7-9 CASGASGSTDTQYF TGTGCCAGCGGGGCTAGCGGGAGCACAGATACGCAGTATTTT
TRBJ2-7 - TRBD2 TRBV29-1 CSVATTGGSGEQYF TGCAGCGTTGCGACTACGGGAGGATCGGGTGAGCAGTACTTC
TRBJ2-3 few TRBD2 TRBV20-1 CSARPSSSGSPTDTQYF TGCAGTGCTAGGCCCAGTTCTAGCGGGAGCCCCACAGATACGCAGTATTTT
TRBJ2-3 few - TRBV29-1 CSVRGGGGSTDTQYF TGCAGCGTCCGCGGAGGGGGCGGGAGCACAGATACGCAGTATTTT
TRBJ1-2 - - TRBV7-8 CASSPPGAANYGYTF TGTGCCAGCAGCCCGCCAGGGGCGGCTAACTATGGCTACACCTTC
TRBJ1-1 few TRBD1 TRBV10-3 CAISGGTATEAFF TGTGCCATCAGTGGGGGGACAGCGACTGAAGCTTTCTTT
TRBJ2-1 few TRBD2 TRBV27 CASSPLAGQRYNEQFF TGTGCCAGCAGTCCGCTAGCGGGACAAAGATACAATGAGCAGTTCTTC
TRBJ2-5 many TRBD2 TRBV7-2 CASSSSRLAGGTQYF TGTGCCAGCAGCTCCAGCCGATTAGCGGGGGGGACCCAGTACTTC
TRBJ2-2 few TRBD2 TRBV20-1 CSARGLAGSANTGELFF TGCAGTGCTAGAGGGCTAGCGGGAAGCGCGAACACCGGGGAGCTGTTTTTT
TRBJ2-3 - TRBD2 TRBV9 CASSEASGIPTDTQYF TGTGCCAGCAGCGAAGCTAGCGGGATTCCCACAGATACGCAGTATTTT
TRBJ2-2 few - TRBV7-6 CASSLEGQLGTGELFF TGTGCCAGCAGCTTAGAAGGGCAGCTTGGGACCGGGGAGCTGTTTTTT
TRBJ2-1 - TRBD1 TRBV7-3 CASSPGTGGSYEQFF TGTGCCAGCAGCCCCGGGACAGGGGGGTCATATGAGCAGTTCTTC
TRBJ2-2 few TRBD2 TRBV7-2 CASSYGLAGGPGELFF TGTGCCAGCAGCTATGGGCTAGCGGGAGGCCCCGGGGAGCTGTTTTTT
TRBJ1-6 - - TRBV6-5 CASSYTQGRRSPLHF TGTGCCAGCAGTTACACACAGGGCCGCCGTTCACCCCTCCACTTT
TRBJ2-3 - - TRBV12-3/TRBV12-4 CASMFQGPDTQYF TGTGCCAGCATGTTTCAGGGCCCAGATACGCAGTATTTT
TRBJ1-2 few TRBD1 TRBV7-9 CASSSRQGPNGYTF TGTGCCAGCAGCTCCCGACAGGGCCCGAACGGCTACACCTTC
TRBJ2-3 - TRBD2 TRBV20-1 CSAVSGKNTQYF TGCAGTGCTGTTAGCGGGAAAAATACGCAGTATTTT
TRBJ2-5 - TRBD2 TRBV15 CATSNPGLGETQYF TGTGCCACCAGCAATCCGGGACTAGGAGAGACCCAGTACTTC
TRBJ2-1 few - TRBV11-1 CASSLWGGLTYNEQFF TGTGCCAGCAGCCTATGGGGAGGCCTCACCTACAATGAGCAGTTCTTC
TRBJ2-1 few TRBD2 TRBV5-6 CASSFSTSGRAESYNEQFF TGTGCCAGCAGCTTCTCGACTAGCGGGAGGGCCGAGTCCTACAATGAGCAGTTCTTC
TRBJ1-4 - - TRBV4-3 CASSHLSGEGEKLFF TGCGCCAGCAGCCATCTATCAGGGGAGGGTGAAAAACTGTTTTTT
TRBJ2-1 - - TRBV27 CASSLEAVGGEQFF TGTGCCAGCAGTTTAGAGGCCGTAGGTGGTGAGCAGTTCTTC
TRBJ1-1 few TRBD1 TRBV5-1 CASGTTGANNEAFF TGCGCCAGCGGGACGACAGGGGCCAATAATGAAGCTTTCTTT
TRBJ1-1 many - TRBV29-1 CSVGSVNTEAFF TGCAGCGTTGGATCAGTGAACACTGAAGCTTTCTTT
TRBJ2-1 - - TRBV5-4 CASSEGLPRDEQFF TGTGCCAGCAGCGAGGGACTTCCTAGGGATGAGCAGTTCTTC
TRBJ2-3 few TRBD1 TRBV5-1 CASSYRQGATDTQYF TGCGCCAGCAGCTACCGACAGGGGGCGACAGATACGCAGTATTTT
TRBJ2-1 - - TRBV2 CASAKSSYNEQFF TGTGCCAGCGCGAAGAGCTCCTACAATGAGCAGTTCTTC
TRBJ2-7 - TRBD2 TRBV27 CASSGVAGGYEQYF TGTGCCAGCAGTGGAGTAGCGGGAGGGTACGAGCAGTACTTC
TRBJ2-3 few - TRBV7-9 CASIVGDTQYF TGTGCCAGCATAGTTGGAGATACGCAGTATTTT
TRBJ2-6 few TRBD2 TRBV10-3 CAISEPLAGGGANVLTF TGTGCCATCAGTGAGCCCCTAGCGGGAGGTGGGGCCAACGTCCTGACTTTC
TRBJ2-5 - TRBD2 TRBV7-2 CASSLVATSGRRETQYF TGTGCCAGCAGCTTAGTAGCGACTAGCGGGAGGAGGGAGACCCAGTACTTC
TRBJ1-4 few - TRBV4-2 CASSKQGYEKLFF TGTGCCAGCAGCAAACAGGGCTATGAAAAACTGTTTTTT